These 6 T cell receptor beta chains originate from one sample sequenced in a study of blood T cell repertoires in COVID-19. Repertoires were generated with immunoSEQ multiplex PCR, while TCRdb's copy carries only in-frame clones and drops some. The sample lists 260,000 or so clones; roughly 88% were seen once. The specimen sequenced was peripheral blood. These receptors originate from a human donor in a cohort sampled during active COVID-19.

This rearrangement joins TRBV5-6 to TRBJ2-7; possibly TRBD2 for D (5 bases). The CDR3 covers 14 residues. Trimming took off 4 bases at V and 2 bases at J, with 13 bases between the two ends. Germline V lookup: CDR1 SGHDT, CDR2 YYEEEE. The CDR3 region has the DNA TGTGCCAGCAGCCCCCGGACTGTCACCTACGAGCAGTACTTC. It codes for CASSPRTVTYEQYF. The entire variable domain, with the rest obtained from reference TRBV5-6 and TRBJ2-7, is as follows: DAGVTQSPTHLIKTRGQQVTLRCSPKSGHDTVSWYQQALGQGPQFIFQYYEEEERQRGNFPDRFSGHQFPNYSSELNVNALLLGDSALYLCASSPRTVTYEQYFGPGTRLTVT.

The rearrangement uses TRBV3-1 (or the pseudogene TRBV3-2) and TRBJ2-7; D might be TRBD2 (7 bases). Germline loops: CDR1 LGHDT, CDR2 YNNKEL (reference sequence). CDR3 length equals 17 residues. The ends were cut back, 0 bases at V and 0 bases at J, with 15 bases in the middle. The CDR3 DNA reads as TGTGCCAGCAGCCAAGATTGGGGGGGCCCCCACTCCTACGAGCAGTACTTC. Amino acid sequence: CASSQDWGGPHSYEQYF.

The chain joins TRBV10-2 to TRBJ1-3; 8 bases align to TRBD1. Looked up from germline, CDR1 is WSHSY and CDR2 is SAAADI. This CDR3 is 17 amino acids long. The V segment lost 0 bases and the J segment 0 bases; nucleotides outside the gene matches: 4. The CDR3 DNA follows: TGCGCCAGCAGTGAGTCTTGGACAGGGTCCTCTGGAAACACCATATATTTT. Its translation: CASSESWTGSSGNTIYF.

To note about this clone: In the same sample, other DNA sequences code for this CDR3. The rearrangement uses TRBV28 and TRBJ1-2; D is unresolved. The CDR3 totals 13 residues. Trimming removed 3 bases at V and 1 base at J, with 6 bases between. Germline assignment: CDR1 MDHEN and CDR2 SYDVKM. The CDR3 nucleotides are TGTGCCAGCAGTTTTCCGGGTAACTATGGCTACACCTTC. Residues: CASSFPGNYGYTF.

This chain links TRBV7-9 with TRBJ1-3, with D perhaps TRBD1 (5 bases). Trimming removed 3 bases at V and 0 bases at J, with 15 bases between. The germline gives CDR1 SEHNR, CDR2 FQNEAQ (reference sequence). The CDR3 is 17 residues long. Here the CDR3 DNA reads TGTGCCAGCAGCTTTTCGCCAGGGCCAAACTCTGGAAACACCATATATTTT. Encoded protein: CASSFSPGPNSGNTIYF.

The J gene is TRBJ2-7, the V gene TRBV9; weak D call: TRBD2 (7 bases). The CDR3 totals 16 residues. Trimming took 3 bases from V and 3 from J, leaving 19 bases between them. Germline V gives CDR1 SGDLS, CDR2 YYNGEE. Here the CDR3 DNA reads TGTGCCAGCAGCGAGACGGGGGGCACACTGCTCTACGAGCAGTACTTC. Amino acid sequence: CASSETGGTLLYEQYF.